This T cell receptor (beta chain) was identified during a study of lymphopenia after photon versus proton radiotherapy. Study outcomes and limitations: Under photons, naive T cells and diversity fell while effector/memory populations rose. After lymphocyte nadir, photon-treated repertoires showed oligoclonal expansion, especially CD8+ Temra.

With respect to this clone: Its target is unknown.

The table came from immunoSEQ multiplex PCR; TCRdb's copy has only in-frame clones and leaves some out. The sample has about 64,000 clones; roughly 87% are singletons. Per germline, CDR1 SGHDT and CDR2 YYEEEE. The CDR3 covers 16 residues. The trim removed 7 bases at V and 4 bases at J, leaving 17 bases unmatched. This receptor was identified in an elderly man with esophageal cancer. V gene TRBV5-6 combines with J gene TRBJ2-7; TRBD2 matches at 7 bases. Sequencing was performed on peripheral blood, taken from a patient treated with proton-based radiotherapy. In nucleotides, the CDR3 is TGTGCCAGCCACCTGGGTATGCGGGAGTTAACGTACGAGCAGTACTTC. As protein: CASHLGMRELTYEQYF.